Listed below are T cell receptor beta chains from one sample, sequenced in a study of blood T cell repertoires in COVID-19. Clones were sequenced by immunoSEQ multiplex PCR, and TCRdb holds only the in-frame ones, with some missing. This sample carries around 340,000 clones, approximately 91% of them seen once, and the ten largest clones take 1%. The sequenced sample consisted of PBMCs or T cells enriched from blood (not recorded which). The source is a woman aged 25 to 39 who had been exposed to COVID-19. Each CDR3 is given with its conserved first and last residue. The order of the fields is V gene, D gene, J gene, clone size, CDR3 DNA, CDR3 protein. A D gene is named only where the DNA matches it firmly. Clone size is given for some rows only: seen once, a few or many times, or a class if the clone is expanded.

TRBV5-1	NA	TRBJ1-6	few	TGCGCCAGCAGCTTGGGACAGACAAATTCACCCCTCCACTTT	CASSLGQTNSPLHF
TRBV10-3	NA	TRBJ2-7	NA	TGTGCCATCAGTGAGGTGGACGGGGGAGACGAGCAGTACTTC	CAISEVDGGDEQYF
TRBV11-2	NA	TRBJ1-1	once	TGTGCCAGCAGCTTAGTCGTGACACCGAACACTGAAGCTTTCTTT	CASSLVVTPNTEAFF
TRBV7-9	NA	TRBJ1-6	once	TGTGCCAGCAGCTTAGCAGGGGACGGGGGTTCACCCCTCCACTTT	CASSLAGDGGSPLHF
TRBV28	TRBD1	TRBJ1-1	few	TGTGCCAGCAGTTCCCCATCTTCCGGGACAGAGAACGAAGCTTTCTTT	CASSSPSSGTENEAFF
TRBV28	NA	TRBJ1-3	NA	TGTGCCAGCAGTTGGGCCGGGGGAGGAAACACCATATATTTT	CASSWAGGGNTIYF
TRBV5-8	TRBD2	TRBJ2-1	NA	TGTGCCAGCAGCCCTGGGGGGACTAGCCTAAGCTCCTACAATGAGCAGTTCTTC	CASSPGGTSLSSYNEQFF
TRBV3-1/TRBV3-2	TRBD2	TRBJ2-7	NA	TGTGCCAGCAGCCCCCCTCCTGGGACTAGCGGATACTCCTACGAGCAGTACTTC	CASSPPPGTSGYSYEQYF
TRBV7-6	NA	TRBJ1-4	NA	TGTGCCAGCAGCTTAAGGGTAGCATCGGGAGGGATGGGCGCAACTAATGAAAAACTGTTTTTT	CASSLRVASGGMGATNEKLFF
TRBV7-9	TRBD1	TRBJ1-1	few	TGTGCCAGCAGCCCCAGGGGGGGACAGGGCGAGGGGAACACTGAAGCTTTCTTT	CASSPRGGQGEGNTEAFF
TRBV14	TRBD2	TRBJ2-3	NA	TGTGCCAGCAGCCAAGGAGCGGGAGGGCCGACAGATACGCAGTATTTT	CASSQGAGGPTDTQYF
TRBV7-9	NA	TRBJ2-7	NA	TGTGCCAGCAGCGGCCACGAGCAGTACTTC	CASSGHEQYF
TRBV18	TRBD2	TRBJ2-1	NA	TGTGCCAGCTCACCACCCACACGGGAGGGTGAGCAGTTCTTC	CASSPPTREGEQFF
TRBV19	NA	TRBJ2-7	NA	TGTGCCAGTAGTATAGATCTGGGCAGGGGAACCTACGAGCAGTACTTC	CASSIDLGRGTYEQYF
TRBV12-5	NA	TRBJ1-2	NA	TGTGCTAGTGGTTTGGTACAGAGGCGGGGAGCCGAGACCTATGGCTACACCTTC	CASGLVQRRGAETYGYTF
TRBV10-3	NA	TRBJ2-5	NA	TGTGCCATCAGTGACTCCCTTGGCAGCCAAGAGACCCAGTACTTC	CAISDSLGSQETQYF
TRBV28	TRBD1	TRBJ1-6	NA	TGTGCCAGCAGCGAACAGGGGGTTTATTCACCCCTCCACTTT	CASSEQGVYSPLHF
TRBV18	NA	TRBJ1-1	once	TGTGCCAGCTCACCAGGGGCCAGGAACACTGAAGCTTTCTTT	CASSPGARNTEAFF
TRBV11-3	TRBD2	TRBJ2-1	NA	TGTGCCAGCAGCTTAGAACCTAGCGGGAGGGGGGGTGAGCAGTTCTTC	CASSLEPSGRGGEQFF
TRBV14	NA	TRBJ2-3	NA	TGTGCCAGCAGCCTACTAGGTAGCAGACAAGGAGATACGCAGTATTTT	CASSLLGSRQGDTQYF
TRBV7-7	TRBD1	TRBJ2-3	once	TGTGCTAGCAGCTTTCAGACAGGGGGCGCTTCCGCAGATACGCAGTATTTT	CASSFQTGGASADTQYF
TRBV5-1	NA	TRBJ1-1	NA	TGCGCCAGCAGCTTTTCCGGACAGAACACTGAAGCTTTCTTT	CASSFSGQNTEAFF
TRBV7-3	NA	TRBJ2-5	once	TGTGCCAGTCGGGGGACAGTCCAAGAGACCCAGTACTTC	CASRGTVQETQYF
TRBV7-9	NA	TRBJ1-2	once	TGTGCCAGCAGCGTAACGACAGCCGGGGGCTACACCTTC	CASSVTTAGGYTF
TRBV28	NA	TRBJ2-7	NA	TGTGCCAGCAGTCCCCTGGGGCAGGGTAGTTCCTACGAGCAGTACTTC	CASSPLGQGSSYEQYF
TRBV5-6	NA	TRBJ1-2	few	TGTGCCAGCAGTCCAGGGGATGGAGACTATGGCTACACCTTC	CASSPGDGDYGYTF
TRBV7-9	NA	TRBJ1-6	NA	TGTGCCAGCGGGGGGTCCGAATCACCCCTCCACTTT	CASGGSESPLHF
TRBV7-3	NA	TRBJ2-3	NA	TGTGCCAGCAGCTTACGAGCGGACACAGATACGCAGTATTTT	CASSLRADTDTQYF
TRBV10-3	NA	TRBJ2-7	NA	TGTGCCATCAGGAGGGAGGACGAGCAGTACTTC	CAIRREDEQYF
TRBV12-3/TRBV12-4	NA	TRBJ1-2	NA	TGTGCCAGCAGCCCCAGGAACTATGGCTACACCTTC	CASSPRNYGYTF
TRBV3-1/TRBV3-2	NA	TRBJ1-5	NA	TGTGCCAGCAGCCAAGACGGTGGTCTAGGCAATCAGCCCCAGCATTTT	CASSQDGGLGNQPQHF
TRBV7-9	TRBD2	TRBJ2-1	NA	TGTGCCAGCTCTCATCTAGCGGGAGGAAACGATGAGCAGTTCTTC	CASSHLAGGNDEQFF
TRBV7-2	NA	TRBJ1-2	NA	TGTGCCAGCAGCTTAGCTGTGGGGGGTGGATATGGCTACACCTTC	CASSLAVGGGYGYTF
TRBV27	NA	TRBJ1-2	NA	TGTGCCAGCAGTTGGCGACAAGCTAACTATGGCTACACCTTC	CASSWRQANYGYTF
TRBV4-1	TRBD2	TRBJ2-7	NA	TGCGCCAGCAGCCAAGAGCAAATAGCGGGTTACCTCTACGAGCAGTACTTC	CASSQEQIAGYLYEQYF
TRBV23-1	TRBD1	TRBJ1-1	NA	TGCGCCACCCCGGGACAGCCGAACACTGAAGCTTTCTTT	CATPGQPNTEAFF
TRBV15	NA	TRBJ2-1	NA	TGTGCCACCAGCCGCGCTTCTTATAATGAGCAGTTCTTC	CATSRASYNEQFF
TRBV7-3	NA	TRBJ2-7	NA	TGTGCCAGCAGCTTATCGCCAGGGCCGGCCTACGAGCAGTACTTC	CASSLSPGPAYEQYF
TRBV28	NA	TRBJ1-5	NA	TGTGCCAGCAGTCTCCTTCAGGGGTTAGGGGCATCGAATCAGCCCCAGCATTTT	CASSLLQGLGASNQPQHF
TRBV6-2/TRBV6-3	NA	TRBJ2-3	NA	TGTGCCAGCAGTTACTCCCTTGTCCCGCAGTATTTT	CASSYSLVPQYF
TRBV11-1	TRBD2	TRBJ2-3	NA	TGTGCCAGCAGCTTAACTGCGGGAGCGGCAGATACGCAGTATTTT	CASSLTAGAADTQYF
TRBV18	TRBD1	TRBJ2-1	NA	TGTGCCAGCTCCCCGGGGACAGGGGATCCGTTCTTC	CASSPGTGDPFF